This T cell receptor (beta chain) was documented in a study of memory CD4+ T cells and cytomegalovirus serostatus. Study information: Donors were healthy Belgian adults, 8 to 10 CMV seropositive and some 24 seronegative.

Points from the study as a whole: The CMV-associated TCR signature appears largely within the CD4+ memory repertoire.

Single viable CD3+CD4+CD8-CD45RO+ cells were sorted as the memory CD4+ T cells. TCRdb's table, derived via immunoSEQ multiplex PCR, lists solely in-frame clones and lacks some. The table includes under 80,000 clones, about 73% detected once. Concerning this clone: The target antigen is unknown.

The CDR3 totals 14 residues. Germline CDR1 MNHNY, CDR2 SVGAGI (reference sequence). V was pared by 8 bases and J by 3 bases, with 8 bases of the junction left unmatched. The rearrangement links TRBV6-6 to TRBJ2-5; the match to TRBD2 covers 8 bases. Input material: memory CD4+ T cells from blood. This clonotype was sampled from an adult in good health and CMV-seropositive. This CDR3 reads CASGRPGGEETQYF. The CDR3 DNA reads as TGTGCCAGCGGACGACCGGGAGGGGAAGAGACCCAGTACTTC.